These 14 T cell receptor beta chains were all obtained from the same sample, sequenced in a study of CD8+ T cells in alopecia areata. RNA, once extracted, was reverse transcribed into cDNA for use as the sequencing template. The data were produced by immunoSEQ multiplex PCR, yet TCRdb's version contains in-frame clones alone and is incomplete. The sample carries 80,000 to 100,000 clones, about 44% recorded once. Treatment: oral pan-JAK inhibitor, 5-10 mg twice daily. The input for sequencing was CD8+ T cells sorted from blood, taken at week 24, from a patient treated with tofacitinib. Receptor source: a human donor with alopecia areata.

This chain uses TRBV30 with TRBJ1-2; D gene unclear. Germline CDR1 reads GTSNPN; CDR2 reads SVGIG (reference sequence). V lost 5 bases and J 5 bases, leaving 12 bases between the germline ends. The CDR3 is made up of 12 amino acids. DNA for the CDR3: TGTGCCTGGCTGGAAGGGAGTTATGGCTACACCTTC. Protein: CAWLEGSYGYTF.

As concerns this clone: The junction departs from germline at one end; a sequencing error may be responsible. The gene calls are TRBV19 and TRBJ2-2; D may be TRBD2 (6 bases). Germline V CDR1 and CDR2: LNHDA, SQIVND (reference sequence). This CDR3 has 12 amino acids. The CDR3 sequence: CAGLSDGGKLFF. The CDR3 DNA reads TGTGCCGGCCTCTCGGACGGCGGGAAGCTGTTTTTT. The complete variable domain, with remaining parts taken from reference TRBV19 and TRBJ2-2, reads DGGITQSPKYLFRKEGQNVTLSCEQNLNHDAMYWYRQDPGQGLRLIYYSQIVNDFQKGDIAEGYSVSREKKESFPLTVTSAQKNPTAFYLCAGLSDGGKLFFGEGSRLTVL.

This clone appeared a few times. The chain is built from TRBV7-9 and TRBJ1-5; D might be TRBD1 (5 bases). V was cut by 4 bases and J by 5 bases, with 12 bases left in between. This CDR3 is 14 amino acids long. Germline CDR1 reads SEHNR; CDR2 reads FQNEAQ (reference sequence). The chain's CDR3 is CASSSPGYDQPQHF. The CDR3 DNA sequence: TGTGCCAGCAGCTCCCCAGGGTACGATCAGCCCCAGCATTTT.

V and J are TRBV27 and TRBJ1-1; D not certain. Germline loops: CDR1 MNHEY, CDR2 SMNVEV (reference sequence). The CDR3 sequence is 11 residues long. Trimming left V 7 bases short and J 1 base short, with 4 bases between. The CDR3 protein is CASKRNTEAFF. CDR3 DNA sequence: TGTGCCAGCAAGAGGAACACTGAAGCTTTCTTT.

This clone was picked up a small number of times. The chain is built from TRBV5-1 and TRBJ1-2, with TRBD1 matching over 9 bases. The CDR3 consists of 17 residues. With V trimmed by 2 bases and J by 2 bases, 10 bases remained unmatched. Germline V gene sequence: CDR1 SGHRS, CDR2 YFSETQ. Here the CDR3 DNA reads TGCGCCAGCAGCTTCGGTCCGGGACAGGGTCTGAACTATGGCTACACCTTC. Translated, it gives CASSFGPGQGLNYGYTF.

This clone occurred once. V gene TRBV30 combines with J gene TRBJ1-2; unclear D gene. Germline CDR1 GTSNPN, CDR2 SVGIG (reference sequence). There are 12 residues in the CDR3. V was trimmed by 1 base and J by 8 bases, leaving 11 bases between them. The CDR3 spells CAWSAIPPGYTF. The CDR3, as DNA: TGTGCCTGGAGTGCGATACCACCCGGCTACACCTTC.

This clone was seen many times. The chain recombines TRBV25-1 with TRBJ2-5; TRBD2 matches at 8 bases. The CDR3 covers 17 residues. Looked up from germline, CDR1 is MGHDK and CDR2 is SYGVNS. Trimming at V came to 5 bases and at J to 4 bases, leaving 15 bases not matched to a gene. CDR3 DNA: TGTGCCAGCAGTAGCGCGGGAGGAGTGGGGAGGCTAGAGACCCAGTACTTC. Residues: CASSSAGGVGRLETQYF.

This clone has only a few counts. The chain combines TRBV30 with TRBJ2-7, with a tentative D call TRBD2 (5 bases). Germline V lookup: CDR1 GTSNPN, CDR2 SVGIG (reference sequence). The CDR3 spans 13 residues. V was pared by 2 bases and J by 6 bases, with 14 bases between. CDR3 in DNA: TGTGCCTGGAGTCAGAGTAGCGTCGGCGAGCAGTACTTC. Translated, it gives CAWSQSSVGEQYF.

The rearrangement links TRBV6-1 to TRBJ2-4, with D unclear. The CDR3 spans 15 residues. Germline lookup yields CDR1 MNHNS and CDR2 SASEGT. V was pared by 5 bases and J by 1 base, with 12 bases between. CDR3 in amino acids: CASSTPTVAKNIQYF. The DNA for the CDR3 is TGTGCCAGCAGTACCCCGACGGTTGCCAAAAACATTCAGTACTTC.

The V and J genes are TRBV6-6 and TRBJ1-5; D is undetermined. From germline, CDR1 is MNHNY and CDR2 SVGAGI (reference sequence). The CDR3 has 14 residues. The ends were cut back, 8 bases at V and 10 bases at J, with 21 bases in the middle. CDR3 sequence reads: CASRRGPWLEPQHF. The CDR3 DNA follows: TGTGCCAGCCGACGAGGGCCATGGCTTGAACCCCAGCATTTT.

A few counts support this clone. In DNA, the CDR3 is TGTGCCAGTATCCGGGCCGGGGGAACTGAAGCTTTCTTT. This gives the protein CASIRAGGTEAFF. The chain couples TRBV19 to TRBJ1-1; D possibly corresponds to TRBD1 (5 bases). V lost 7 bases to trimming and J lost 5 bases, with 14 bases between them. The germline V gene has CDR1 LNHDA and CDR2 SQIVND (reference sequence). This CDR3 is 13 amino acids long.

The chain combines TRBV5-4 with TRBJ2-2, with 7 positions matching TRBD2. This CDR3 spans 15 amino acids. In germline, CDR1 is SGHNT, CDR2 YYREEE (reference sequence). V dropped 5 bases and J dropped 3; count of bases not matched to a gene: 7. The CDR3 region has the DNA TGTGCCAGCAGTCCGGGACTAACAGACACCGGGGAGCTGTTTTTT. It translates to CASSPGLTDTGELFF.

CDR3 nucleotides: TGTGCCAGCAGTGCCGGGCGGGGATACGAGCAGTACTTC. This encodes CASSAGRGYEQYF. The rearrangement uses TRBV2 and TRBJ2-7; tentatively, D is TRBD2 (6 bases). Germline CDR1 reads SNHLY; CDR2 reads FYNNEI. CDR3 length: 13 residues. V shed 4 bases and J shed 4 bases, with 11 bases lying between them.

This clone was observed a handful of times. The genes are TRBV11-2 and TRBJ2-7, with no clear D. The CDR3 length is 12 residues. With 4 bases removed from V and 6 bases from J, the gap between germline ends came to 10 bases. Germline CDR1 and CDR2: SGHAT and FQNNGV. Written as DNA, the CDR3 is TGTGCCAGCAGCTCAGTTCGAGGCGAGCAGTACTTC. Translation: CASSSVRGEQYF. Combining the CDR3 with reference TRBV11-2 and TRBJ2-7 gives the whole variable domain EAGVAQSPRYKIIEKRQSVAFWCNPISGHATLYWYQQILGQGPKLLIQFQNNGVVDDSQLPKDRFSAERLKGVDSTLKIQPAKLEDSAVYLCASSSVRGEQYFGPGTRLTVT.